One sample yielded the 30 T cell receptor beta chains listed below, sequenced in a study of a mutant IDH1 vaccine in newly diagnosed glioma. Their antigens are not known. Assay used: immunoSEQ multiplex PCR; TCRdb lists only in-frame clones, some missing. This table holds roughly 36,000 clones, 70% to 90% found once. Documented time point: week 23, last vaccination. Every single dose of the vaccine, 300 ug of mutant IDH1 20-mer peptide, came with topical imiquimod. The source material was PBMCs, sampled from a glioma patient whose treatment included an IDH1 peptide vaccine. The receptors stem from a man between 40 and 49 years old with glioma.

V is TRBV21-1 and J is TRBJ2-7; the table's TRBD2 call for D was not verified on the DNA. TRBV21-1 is a pseudogene locus. The length of the CDR3 is 14 residues. Here the CDR3 reads CASSKGTSVYEQYV. The CDR3, as DNA: TGTGCCAGCAGCAAAGGGACTAGCGTATACGAGCAGTACGTC.

The V gene is TRBV4-3, the J gene TRBJ2-5, with D perhaps matching TRBD1 or TRBD2 (6 bases each). This CDR3 contains 15 residues. Germline loops: CDR1 LGHNA, CDR2 YSLEER. V gave up 4 bases and J gave up 3 bases, with 15 bases separating them. In nucleotides, the CDR3 is TGCGCCAGCAGCCGTCGGTCGGGGGCGGAAGAGACCCAGTACTTC. Its translation is CASSRRSGAEETQYF.

In nucleotides, the CDR3 is TGTGCCAGCAGCTCGGACCCGGTATATGGCTACACCTTC. This codes for CASSSDPVYGYTF. This chain uses TRBV5-5 with TRBJ1-2; D is ambiguous. CDR3 length: 13 residues. Trimming took 3 bases from V and 5 from J, leaving 11 bases between them. Germline V gene data show CDR1 as SGHKS and CDR2 as YYEKEE (reference sequence).

This chain joins TRBV7-8 and TRBJ2-3; D call uncertain. V gave up 1 base and J gave up 4 bases, with 12 bases separating them. Looked up from germline, CDR1 is SGHVS and CDR2 is FQNEAQ. CDR3 length equals 15 residues. CDR3 sequence reads: CASSLGPLRSDTQYF. DNA for the CDR3: TGTGCCAGCAGCTTAGGACCCCTCAGGTCAGATACGCAGTATTTT.

The chain carries TRBV28 and TRBJ1-2; a possible D gene is TRBD1 (5 bases). V was cut by 3 bases and J by 7 bases, with 12 bases left in between. From germline, CDR1 is MDHEN and CDR2 SYDVKM. This CDR3 is 13 amino acids long. Written as DNA, the CDR3 is TGTGCCAGCAGTTTCGCTCAGGGCTCTGGCTACACCTTC. This gives the protein CASSFAQGSGYTF.

The chain joins TRBV6-6 to TRBJ2-7, with 7 bases matching TRBD1. This CDR3 spans 16 amino acids. V gave up 0 bases and J gave up 3 bases; unmatched junction bases: 8. Germline values: CDR1 MNHNY, CDR2 SVGAGI (reference sequence). The CDR3 is CASSYSPPGQSYEQYF. The DNA of the CDR3 is TGTGCCAGCAGTTACTCGCCCCCGGGACAGAGCTACGAGCAGTACTTC.

This clone appeared a single time. This chain links TRBV21-1 with TRBJ2-3; TRBD1, the table's D call, was not compared with the DNA. TRBV21-1 is tagged as a pseudogene. The CDR3 has 18 residues. The CDR3 DNA is TGTGCCAGCAGCAAACGCTCGTCAGACAGACCAAACACAGATACGCAGTATTTT. This gives the protein CASSKRSSDRPNTDTQYF.

The rearrangement uses TRBV6-1 and TRBJ2-3, with 7 positions matching TRBD2. Trimming took 2 bases from V and 3 from J; bases not matched to a gene: 5. The CDR3 has 15 amino acids. Looked up from germline, CDR1 is MNHNS and CDR2 is SASEGT. The CDR3 region is CASSEFGGRTDTQYF. Written as DNA, the CDR3 is TGTGCCAGCAGTGAATTCGGGGGGAGGACAGATACGCAGTATTTT.

The chain has TRBV27 and TRBJ2-5; 10 nucleotides match TRBD2. The CDR3 is 15 amino acids. V lost 3 bases, J lost 1 base, and 2 bases stayed unmatched. Germline loops: CDR1 MNHEY, CDR2 SMNVEV (reference sequence). In DNA, the CDR3 is TGTGCCAGCAGTTTGCTAGCGGGGGTCCAAGAGACCCAGTACTTC. It is translated as CASSLLAGVQETQYF.

The chain links TRBV9 to TRBJ1-1; D is undetermined. V dropped 2 bases and J dropped 0 bases, with 11 bases sitting between them. This CDR3 has 15 amino acids. The germline V gene encodes CDR1 SGDLS and CDR2 YYNGEE. The CDR3 DNA reads as TGTGCCAGCAGCGTCCCATCGGGCGTGAACACTGAAGCTTTCTTT. It specifies CASSVPSGVNTEAFF.

The chain couples TRBV18 to TRBJ1-5; TRBD1 might be the D (5 bases). Germline CDR1 and CDR2: KGHSH and LQKENI. This CDR3 spans 13 amino acids. V was trimmed by 4 bases and J by 7 bases, leaving 11 bases between them. The chain's CDR3 is CASSRRGEQPQHF. CDR3 in DNA: TGTGCCAGCTCACGGAGGGGAGAGCAGCCCCAGCATTTT.

V and J are TRBV5-1 and TRBJ1-1; 10 bases agree with TRBD1. The V gene's germline CDR1 is SGHRS and CDR2 YFSETQ. V shed 5 bases and J 1 base; nucleotides not matched to a gene: 2. The CDR3 consists of 14 residues. The DNA for the CDR3 is TGCGCCAGCAGAGGGGACAGGGGGAACACTGAAGCTTTCTTT. Translating gives CASRGDRGNTEAFF. The full variable domain, its missing parts supplied by reference TRBV5-1 and TRBJ1-1, is KAGVTQTPRYLIKTRGQQVTLSCSPISGHRSVSWYQQTPGQGLQFLFEYFSETQRNKGNFPGRFSGRQFSNSRSEMNVSTLELGDSALYLCASRGDRGNTEAFFGQGTRLTVV.

The chain uses TRBV7-9 and TRBJ1-5, with TRBD1 matching 7 bases. This CDR3 is 16 amino acids long. Unmatched junction bases numbered 12, after V lost 5 bases and J lost 5 bases. Germline values: CDR1 SEHNR, CDR2 FQNEAQ (reference sequence). The CDR3 sequence is CASSPGTVLLHQPQHF. Here the CDR3 DNA reads TGTGCCAGCAGCCCCGGGACAGTACTATTGCATCAGCCCCAGCATTTT.

The chain is built from TRBV7-9 and TRBJ2-3, with D unclear. The CDR3 totals 12 residues. CDR1 is SEHNR, CDR2 FQNEAQ, per germline (reference sequence). Trimming left V 7 bases short and J 2 bases short, with 7 bases between. The CDR3, as DNA: TGTGCCAGCAAATCTATCACAGATACGCAGTATTTT. Translating gives CASKSITDTQYF.

The gene calls are TRBV7-6 and TRBJ1-3; no clear D. The CDR3 totals 17 residues. Germline V gene data show CDR1 as SGHVS and CDR2 as FNYEAQ. The V and J ends lost 3 bases and 0 bases respectively, with 15 bases between them. This CDR3 reads CASSLGRMENSGNTIYF. The CDR3 nucleotides read TGTGCCAGCAGCTTGGGTAGGATGGAGAACTCTGGAAACACCATATATTTT.

The chain employs TRBV5-1 and TRBJ2-1; D is undetermined. This CDR3 has 14 residues. V was cut by 0 bases and J by 8 bases, with 12 bases left in between. CDR1 SGHRS and CDR2 YFSETQ come from the germline V gene. The CDR3 nucleotides read TGCGCCAGCAGCTTGGCCCCGGGCCGGGATGAGCAGTTCTTC. This translates into CASSLAPGRDEQFF. Full variable domain (missing parts from reference TRBV5-1 and TRBJ2-1): KAGVTQTPRYLIKTRGQQVTLSCSPISGHRSVSWYQQTPGQGLQFLFEYFSETQRNKGNFPGRFSGRQFSNSRSEMNVSTLELGDSALYLCASSLAPGRDEQFFGPGTRLTVL.

This chain connects TRBV5-6 to TRBJ2-7; D is unclear. From germline, CDR1 is SGHDT and CDR2 YYEEEE. The ends were cut back, 1 base at V and 0 bases at J, with 8 bases in the middle. This CDR3 spans 14 amino acids. The DNA for the CDR3 is TGTGCCAGCAGCTTGCCTGGAAGCTCCTACGAGCAGTACGTC. Translated: CASSLPGSSYEQYV.

The chain couples TRBV9 to TRBJ2-5, with a tentative D call TRBD2 (5 bases). The CDR3 sequence is 15 residues long. From germline, CDR1 is SGDLS and CDR2 YYNGEE. V was clipped by 0 bases and J by 1 base, with 10 bases between them. In DNA, the CDR3 is TGTGCCAGCAGCGTAGAGAGGGCGGCCCAAGAGACCCAGTACTTC. It translates to CASSVERAAQETQYF.

J is TRBJ2-7 and V is TRBV7-9, with D possibly being TRBD1 (6 bases). Germline V gene data show CDR1 as SEHNR and CDR2 as FQNEAQ (reference sequence). The CDR3 contains 14 residues. V gave up 2 bases and J gave up 2 bases, with 10 bases separating them. The DNA of the CDR3 is TGTGCCAGCAGCTTACGGGACATAACCTACGAGCAGTACTTC. Translating gives CASSLRDITYEQYF.

The rearrangement uses TRBV30 and TRBJ2-3; 11 nucleotides align to TRBD2. This CDR3 has 16 residues. CDR1 and CDR2 (germline): GTSNPN, SVGIG (reference sequence). After removal of 1 base from V and 2 bases from J, the junction contained 5 bases not matched to a gene. CDR3 nucleotides: TGTGCCTGGAGTGCGGGACTAGCGGAACCCACAGATACGCAGTATTTT. Translation: CAWSAGLAEPTDTQYF.

DNA of the CDR3: TGTGCCAGCGGCAGGACCAATCAGCCCCAGCATTTT. The encoded protein is CASGRTNQPQHF. V and J are TRBV7-2 and TRBJ1-5; no definite D call. The V and J ends lost 8 bases and 3 bases respectively, with 8 bases between them. Per germline, CDR1 SGHTA and CDR2 FQGNSA. This CDR3 is 12 amino acids long.

Only one count was recorded for this clone. The chain employs TRBV19 and TRBJ1-1; no reliable D call. This CDR3 is 16 amino acids long. Trimming pared 6 bases from V and 4 bases from J, leaving 21 bases between. CDR1 and CDR2 from the germline V gene are LNHDA and SQIVND (reference sequence). CDR3 sequence: CASRLYSGFGGTEAFF. In DNA, the CDR3 is TGTGCCAGTAGGCTATACAGCGGGTTCGGAGGCACTGAAGCTTTCTTT. The full variable domain, in which reference TRBV19 and TRBJ1-1 provide the parts outside the CDR3, is DGGITQSPKYLFRKEGQNVTLSCEQNLNHDAMYWYRQDPGQGLRLIYYSQIVNDFQKGDIAEGYSVSREKKESFPLTVTSAQKNPTAFYLCASRLYSGFGGTEAFFGQGTRLTVV.

The chain has TRBV5-1 and TRBJ1-2, with D possibly matching TRBD1 (5 bases). V was clipped by 2 bases and J by 5 bases, with 16 bases between them. CDR1 is SGHRS and CDR2 is YFSETQ in the germline V gene. The CDR3 loop spans 15 amino acids. CDR3 bases: TGCGCCAGCAGCTTTACTCCGACAGTGACTTATGGCTACACCTTC. Residues: CASSFTPTVTYGYTF.

Turning to this clone: Germline and junction disagree at one end, which may indicate a read error. The chain couples TRBV4-1 to TRBJ1-2; 8 nucleotides match TRBD1. The CDR3 consists of 15 residues. Germline assignment: CDR1 MGHRA and CDR2 YSYEKL. The CDR3 nucleotides read TGCGCCAGCAGCCAATCCCGGACAGGGTCGAATGGCTACATCTTC. This gives the protein CASSQSRTGSNGYIF.

This chain joins TRBV30 and TRBJ1-1; D is uncertain. This CDR3 is 15 amino acids long. Germline values: CDR1 GTSNPN, CDR2 SVGIG (reference sequence). Trimming shortened V by 1 base and J by 3 bases, and 15 bases separated the two germline ends. CDR3 DNA: TGTGCCTGGAGTGCCCACACTACTGGGGACACTGAAGCTTTCTTT. This gives the protein CAWSAHTTGDTEAFF.

The V gene is TRBV10-2, the J gene TRBJ2-7; the D call may be TRBD1 or TRBD2 (6 bases each). Trimming removed 2 bases from V and 6 bases from J, with 14 bases in between. Looked up from germline, CDR1 is WSHSY and CDR2 is SAAADI. This CDR3 is built from 14 residues. Here the CDR3 reads CASSERTGAGEQYV. DNA of the CDR3: TGCGCCAGCAGTGAGAGGACGGGGGCGGGCGAGCAGTACGTC.

The J gene is TRBJ1-3, the V gene TRBV9; no reliable D call. The CDR3 has 13 amino acids. Deletions cut 1 base from V and 2 bases from J, with 4 bases between. Per the germline V gene, CDR1 is SGDLS and CDR2 is YYNGEE. The CDR3 DNA reads as TGTGCCAGCAGCGTAATAACTGGAAACACCATATATTTT. It encodes CASSVITGNTIYF. Variable domain in full (rest from reference TRBV9 and TRBJ1-3): DSGVTQTPKHLITATGQRVTLRCSPRSGDLSVYWYQQSLDQGLQFLIQYYNGEERAKGNILERFSAQQFPDLHSELNLSSLELGDSALYFCASSVITGNTIYFGEGSWLTVV.

V gene TRBV15 combines with J gene TRBJ1-6; a weak D match, TRBD1 (5 bases). The CDR3 is made up of 15 amino acids. Germline V lookup: CDR1 LNHNV, CDR2 YYDKDF (reference sequence). The V and J ends lost 0 bases and 10 bases respectively, with 13 bases between them. CDR3 DNA: TGTGCCACCAGCAGAGACCCGCAGGGCTCCTCACCCCTCCACTTT. This sequence encodes CATSRDPQGSSPLHF.

V is TRBV4-1 and J is TRBJ2-3; D perhaps matches TRBD2 (6 bases). Germline V gene data show CDR1 as MGHRA and CDR2 as YSYEKL. Trimming stripped 1 base from V and 0 bases from J, with 14 bases between. This CDR3 has 17 amino acids. CDR3 sequence reads: CASSQGLAGGSTDTQYF. The CDR3 nucleotides are TGCGCCAGCAGCCAAGGATTGGCTGGGGGGAGCACAGATACGCAGTATTTT.

V usage is TRBV12-5 and J usage is TRBJ1-5; no clear D. CDR1 and CDR2 from the germline V gene are LGHNT and FRNRAP. This CDR3 contains 14 residues. With 5 bases removed from V and 0 bases from J, the gap between germline ends came to 8 bases. CDR3 loop: CASGPDGSNQPQHF. CDR3 nucleotides: TGTGCTAGTGGTCCCGACGGTAGCAATCAGCCCCAGCATTTT.